The rows below give T cell receptor beta chains drawn from one sample of a study of T-cell reconstitution after alpha-beta-depleted transplantation in children. TCRdb called the PCR reads again in MiXCR, with one record for every CDR3 protein. The table lists 750,000 to 950,000 distinct CDR3 sequences, about 15% of them singletons. This material consisted of PBMCs, mostly from graft donor cells, taken 360 days after TCRalphabeta/CD19-depleted stem cell transplant. The receptors here all came from a male patient under 18 who had a stem cell transplant for acute lymphoblastic leukemia, so the T cells may come from the graft donor. CDR3s include the opening cysteine and the closing phenylalanine or tryptophan. Each record gives: J gene, clone size, D gene, V gene, CDR3 protein, CDR3 DNA. The D gene is left open where the match is weak. Part of the rows lack a size; the others show once, few, many or a class for expanded clones.

j_gene: TRBJ2-1
abundance: many
d_gene: .
v_gene: TRBV5-6
CDR3aa: CASSLGENEQFF
CDR3nt: TGTGCCAGCAGCCTCGGCGAGAATGAGCAGTTCTTC

j_gene: TRBJ2-5
abundance: few
d_gene: .
v_gene: TRBV12-3/TRBV12-4
CDR3aa: CASRLRGEETQYF
CDR3nt: TGTGCCAGCAGGCTCAGGGGAGAAGAGACCCAGTACTTC

j_gene: TRBJ2-3
abundance: .
d_gene: TRBD2
v_gene: TRBV7-4
CDR3aa: CASSLPLGQPTGTSGSGGTDTQYF
CDR3nt: TGTGCCAGCAGCTTACCCCTCGGACAGCCTACCGGGACTAGCGGGAGCGGCGGCACAGATACGCAGTATTTT

j_gene: TRBJ2-1
abundance: .
d_gene: .
v_gene: TRBV2
CDR3aa: CASGRVRVDEQFF
CDR3nt: TGTGCCAGCGGTCGAGTCAGGGTCGATGAGCAGTTCTTC

j_gene: TRBJ1-1
abundance: .
d_gene: .
v_gene: TRBV7-9
CDR3aa: CASSDGRVNTEAFF
CDR3nt: TGTGCCAGCAGCGATGGACGGGTGAACACTGAAGCTTTCTTT

j_gene: TRBJ1-2
abundance: .
d_gene: .
v_gene: TRBV20-1
CDR3aa: CSARARGGAGGYTF
CDR3nt: TGCAGTGCTAGAGCCCGGGGGGGGGCTGGTGGCTACACCTTC

j_gene: TRBJ2-5
abundance: few
d_gene: TRBD2
v_gene: TRBV25-1
CDR3aa: CASSVGGRALGETQYF
CDR3nt: TGTGCCAGCAGTGTTGGCGGGAGGGCCCTCGGGGAGACCCAGTACTTC

j_gene: TRBJ2-6
abundance: few
d_gene: .
v_gene: TRBV4-2
CDR3aa: CASSQVVGRRANVLTF
CDR3nt: TGTGCCAGCAGCCAAGTGGTGGGGCGGAGGGCCAACGTCCTGACTTTC

j_gene: TRBJ2-1
abundance: .
d_gene: .
v_gene: TRBV11-3
CDR3aa: CASKSTPGNEQFF
CDR3nt: TGTGCCAGCAAAAGTACTCCGGGCAATGAGCAGTTCTTC

j_gene: TRBJ2-5
abundance: .
d_gene: TRBD2
v_gene: TRBV20-1
CDR3aa: CSARGLVRETQYF
CDR3nt: TGCAGTGCTAGGGGACTAGTCCGTGAGACCCAGTACTTC

j_gene: TRBJ2-7
abundance: .
d_gene: TRBD2
v_gene: TRBV5-1
CDR3aa: CASGPGLATYEQYF
CDR3nt: TGCGCCAGCGGGCCGGGACTAGCGACCTACGAGCAGTACTTC

j_gene: TRBJ2-7
abundance: many
d_gene: .
v_gene: TRBV29-1
CDR3aa: CSVEGGGSYEQYF
CDR3nt: TGCAGCGTTGAGGGCGGAGGCTCCTACGAGCAGTACTTC

j_gene: TRBJ2-2
abundance: .
d_gene: TRBD2
v_gene: TRBV9
CDR3aa: CASSVGSSGGTGELFF
CDR3nt: TGTGCCAGCAGCGTAGGGTCTAGCGGGGGGACCGGGGAGCTGTTTTTT

j_gene: TRBJ2-1
abundance: few
d_gene: TRBD1
v_gene: TRBV7-3
CDR3aa: CASSLSPQGARSEQFF
CDR3nt: TGTGCCAGCAGCTTAAGTCCACAGGGGGCGCGTAGTGAGCAGTTCTTC

j_gene: TRBJ2-1
abundance: .
d_gene: .
v_gene: TRBV7-2
CDR3aa: CASSLLLPRGSGDALYNEQFF
CDR3nt: TGTGCCAGCAGCTTACTGCTACCAAGGGGCTCGGGTGACGCCCTCTACAATGAGCAGTTCTTC

j_gene: TRBJ2-4
abundance: .
d_gene: .
v_gene: TRBV5-5
CDR3aa: CASSARDYIQYF
CDR3nt: TGTGCCAGCAGCGCCCGGGACTACATTCAGTACTTC

j_gene: TRBJ2-7
abundance: .
d_gene: .
v_gene: TRBV7-9
CDR3aa: CASSRLMILEQYF
CDR3nt: TGTGCCAGCAGCCGATTAATGATACTTGAGCAGTACTTC

j_gene: TRBJ2-5
abundance: many
d_gene: .
v_gene: TRBV5-6
CDR3aa: CASSRLREGETQYF
CDR3nt: TGTGCCAGCAGCCGTTTGAGGGAAGGGGAGACCCAGTACTTC

j_gene: TRBJ1-1
abundance: .
d_gene: .
v_gene: TRBV5-1
CDR3aa: CASLPNAGLNTEAFF
CDR3nt: TGCGCCAGCTTACCCAACGCGGGGCTGAACACTGAAGCTTTCTTT

j_gene: TRBJ1-5
abundance: .
d_gene: .
v_gene: TRBV12-3/TRBV12-4
CDR3aa: CASSLGLGGIRNQPQHF
CDR3nt: TGTGCCAGCAGTTTAGGATTAGGGGGGATCCGCAATCAGCCCCAGCATTTT

j_gene: TRBJ2-5
abundance: few
d_gene: .
v_gene: TRBV4-1
CDR3aa: CASSHGYQETQYF
CDR3nt: TGCGCCAGCAGCCACGGGTACCAAGAGACCCAGTACTTC

j_gene: TRBJ1-1
abundance: .
d_gene: .
v_gene: TRBV19
CDR3aa: CASSISVRDPLDTEAFF
CDR3nt: TGTGCCAGTAGTATATCGGTCAGGGACCCCTTGGACACTGAAGCTTTCTTT

j_gene: TRBJ2-4
abundance: few
d_gene: TRBD1
v_gene: TRBV5-6
CDR3aa: CASSGQGDKNIQYF
CDR3nt: TGTGCCAGCAGCGGACAGGGGGACAAAAACATTCAGTACTTC

j_gene: TRBJ1-5
abundance: .
d_gene: TRBD1
v_gene: TRBV27
CDR3aa: CASNPTGFGNQPQHF
CDR3nt: TGTGCCAGCAACCCGACAGGGTTTGGCAATCAGCCCCAGCATTTT

j_gene: TRBJ2-7
abundance: few
d_gene: .
v_gene: TRBV6-2/TRBV6-3
CDR3aa: CASSSPVWSPYEQYF
CDR3nt: TGTGCCAGCAGTTCGCCGGTCTGGAGTCCCTACGAGCAGTACTTC

j_gene: TRBJ1-5
abundance: few
d_gene: .
v_gene: TRBV9
CDR3aa: CASSPSFYSNQPQHF
CDR3nt: TGTGCCAGCAGCCCATCATTCTATAGCAATCAGCCCCAGCATTTT

j_gene: TRBJ2-7
abundance: .
d_gene: TRBD2
v_gene: TRBV25-1
CDR3aa: CASSVWTREYEQYF
CDR3nt: TGTGCCAGCAGTGTGTGGACTAGAGAGTACGAGCAGTACTTC

j_gene: TRBJ2-3
abundance: many
d_gene: TRBD2
v_gene: TRBV7-3
CDR3aa: CASSFALAGADTQYF
CDR3nt: TGTGCCAGCAGCTTTGCGCTAGCGGGAGCAGATACGCAGTATTTT

j_gene: TRBJ2-1
abundance: .
d_gene: TRBD2
v_gene: TRBV14
CDR3aa: CASSQDLRLAVYNEQFF
CDR3nt: TGTGCCAGCAGCCAAGATCTAAGGCTAGCGGTCTACAATGAGCAGTTCTTC

j_gene: TRBJ2-1
abundance: .
d_gene: TRBD1
v_gene: TRBV2
CDR3aa: CASSRDRELNYNEQFF
CDR3nt: TGTGCCAGCAGTAGGGACAGGGAGCTCAACTACAATGAGCAGTTCTTC

j_gene: TRBJ2-1
abundance: .
d_gene: TRBD2
v_gene: TRBV7-9
CDR3aa: CASSFGTSFFNEQFF
CDR3nt: TGTGCCAGCAGCTTTGGGACTAGCTTTTTCAATGAGCAGTTCTTC

j_gene: TRBJ2-6
abundance: few
d_gene: .
v_gene: TRBV12-3/TRBV12-4
CDR3aa: CASSTQSSGANVLTF
CDR3nt: TGTGCCAGCAGTACCCAGAGCTCTGGGGCCAACGTCCTGACTTTC

j_gene: TRBJ2-1
abundance: many
d_gene: .
v_gene: TRBV29-1
CDR3aa: CSVLHHEQFF
CDR3nt: TGCAGCGTTCTCCATCATGAGCAGTTCTTC

j_gene: TRBJ2-7
abundance: once
d_gene: TRBD2
v_gene: TRBV4-2
CDR3aa: CASSASGESYEQYF
CDR3nt: TGTGCCAGCAGCGCTAGCGGGGAGTCCTACGAGCAGTACTTC

j_gene: TRBJ2-1
abundance: .
d_gene: .
v_gene: TRBV3-1
CDR3aa: CASSQVGSGYNEQFF
CDR3nt: TGTGCCAGCAGCCAAGTAGGTAGCGGATACAATGAGCAGTTCTTC

j_gene: TRBJ2-1
abundance: few
d_gene: .
v_gene: TRBV20-1
CDR3aa: CSARSSGSTSSSYNEQFF
CDR3nt: TGCAGTGCTAGATCCTCGGGGAGTACGTCGAGCTCCTACAATGAGCAGTTCTTC

j_gene: TRBJ2-5
abundance: many
d_gene: TRBD1
v_gene: TRBV28
CDR3aa: CASSPATGEKETQYF
CDR3nt: TGTGCCAGCAGTCCCGCGACAGGGGAAAAAGAGACCCAGTACTTC

j_gene: TRBJ1-1
abundance: few
d_gene: .
v_gene: TRBV29-1
CDR3aa: CSALGGVSGGRNTEAFF
CDR3nt: TGCAGCGCGCTGGGGGGGGTTTCAGGTGGAAGGAACACTGAAGCTTTCTTT

j_gene: TRBJ2-7
abundance: few
d_gene: .
v_gene: TRBV20-1
CDR3aa: CSALNRDGYYEQYF
CDR3nt: TGCAGTGCCTTGAACCGGGACGGATACTACGAGCAGTACTTC

j_gene: TRBJ2-2
abundance: few
d_gene: .
v_gene: TRBV12-3/TRBV12-4
CDR3aa: CASTRPELGELFF
CDR3nt: TGTGCCAGCACCCGACCCGAGCTCGGGGAGCTGTTTTTT

j_gene: TRBJ2-2
abundance: .
d_gene: .
v_gene: TRBV11-3
CDR3aa: CASSFRTRTGELFF
CDR3nt: TGTGCCAGCAGCTTCCGGACCCGAACCGGGGAGCTGTTTTTT

j_gene: TRBJ2-5
abundance: .
d_gene: TRBD1
v_gene: TRBV29-1
CDR3aa: CSRTPTGQETQYF
CDR3nt: TGCAGCCGAACCCCGACAGGGCAAGAGACCCAGTACTTC

j_gene: TRBJ2-2
abundance: .
d_gene: .
v_gene: TRBV7-9
CDR3aa: CASSLSQTTGELFF
CDR3nt: TGTGCCAGCAGCTTAAGCCAGACGACCGGGGAGCTGTTTTTT

j_gene: TRBJ1-3
abundance: few
d_gene: .
v_gene: TRBV2
CDR3aa: CASSQTSPRNTIYF
CDR3nt: TGTGCCAGCAGCCAAACATCCCCCAGAAACACCATATATTTT

j_gene: TRBJ2-6
abundance: few
d_gene: .
v_gene: TRBV10-2
CDR3aa: CASHTGSGANVLTF
CDR3nt: TGCGCCAGCCACACAGGGTCCGGGGCCAACGTCCTGACTTTC